This TCR beta chain comes out of a study of T cell responses to AZD1222 COVID-19 vaccine. Overall study results and limits: Repertoire collection took place solely once the T cell response had peaked.

Using immunoSEQ multiplex PCR, the repertoire was profiled, and TCRdb retains in-frame clones only, with some absent. The data show roughly 90,000 clones, around nine tenths seen once. This CDR3 comprises 17 residues. Germline V gene lookup returns CDR1 SGHTA and CDR2 FQGTGA. V was pared by 5 bases and J by 0 bases, with 10 bases of the junction left unmatched. Comment on this clone: Antigen specificity is unknown.

The genes are TRBV7-3 and TRBJ2-1; 7 bases agree with TRBD2. This sequence was found in an adult who received the AZD1222 COVID-19 vaccine. The source was peripheral blood, collected 28 days after the second AZD1222 dose. The CDR3 coding sequence is TGTGCCAGCAGCCCGGGGGGAAAGCGTAGCTCCTACAATGAGCAGTTCTTC. It yields the protein CASSPGGKRSSYNEQFF.